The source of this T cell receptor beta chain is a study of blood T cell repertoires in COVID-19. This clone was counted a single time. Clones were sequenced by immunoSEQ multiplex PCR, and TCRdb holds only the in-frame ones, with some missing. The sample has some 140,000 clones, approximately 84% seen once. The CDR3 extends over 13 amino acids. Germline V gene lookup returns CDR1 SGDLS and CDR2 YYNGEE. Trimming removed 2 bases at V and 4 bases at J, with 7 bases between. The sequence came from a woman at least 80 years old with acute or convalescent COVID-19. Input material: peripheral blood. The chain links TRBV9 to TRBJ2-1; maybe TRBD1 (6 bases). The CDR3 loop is CASSVDSYNEQFF. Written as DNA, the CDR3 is TGTGCCAGCAGCGTGGACAGTTACAATGAGCAGTTCTTC.